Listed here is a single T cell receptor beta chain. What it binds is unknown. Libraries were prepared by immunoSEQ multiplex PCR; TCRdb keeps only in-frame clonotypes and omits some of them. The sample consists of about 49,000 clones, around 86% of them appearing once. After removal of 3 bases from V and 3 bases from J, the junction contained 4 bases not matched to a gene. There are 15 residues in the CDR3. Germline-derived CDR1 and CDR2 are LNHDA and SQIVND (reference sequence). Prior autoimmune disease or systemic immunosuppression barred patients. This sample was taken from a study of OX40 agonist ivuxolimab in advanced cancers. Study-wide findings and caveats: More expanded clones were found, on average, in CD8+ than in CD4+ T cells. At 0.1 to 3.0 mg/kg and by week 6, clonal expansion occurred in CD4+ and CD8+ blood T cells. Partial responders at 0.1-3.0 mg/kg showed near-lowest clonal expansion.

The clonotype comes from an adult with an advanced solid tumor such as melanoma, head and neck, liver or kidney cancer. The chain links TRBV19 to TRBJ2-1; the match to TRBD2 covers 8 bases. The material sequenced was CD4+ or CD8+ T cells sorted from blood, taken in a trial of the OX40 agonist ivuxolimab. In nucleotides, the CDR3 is TGTGCCAGTAGTATCGGGGGGGGCTACTACAATGAGCAGTTCTTC. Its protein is CASSIGGGYYNEQFF.